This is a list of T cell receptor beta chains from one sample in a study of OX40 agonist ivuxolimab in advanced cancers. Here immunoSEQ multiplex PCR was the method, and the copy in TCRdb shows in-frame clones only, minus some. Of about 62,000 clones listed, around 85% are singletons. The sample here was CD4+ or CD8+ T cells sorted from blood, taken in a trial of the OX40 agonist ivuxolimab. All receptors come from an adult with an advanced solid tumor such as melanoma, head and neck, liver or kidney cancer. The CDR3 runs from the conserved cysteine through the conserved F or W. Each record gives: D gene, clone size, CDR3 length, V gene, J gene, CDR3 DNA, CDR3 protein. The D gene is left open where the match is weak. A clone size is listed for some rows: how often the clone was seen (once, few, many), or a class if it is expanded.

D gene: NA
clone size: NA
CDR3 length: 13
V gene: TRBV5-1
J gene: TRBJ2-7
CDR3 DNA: TGCGCCAGCAGCGGCAGGGGCCTCTACGAGCAGTACTTC
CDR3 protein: CASSGRGLYEQYF

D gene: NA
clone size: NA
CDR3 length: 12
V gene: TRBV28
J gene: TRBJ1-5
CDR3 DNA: TGTGCCAGCAGTTTATTGATGCAGCCCCAGCATTTT
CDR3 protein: CASSLLMQPQHF

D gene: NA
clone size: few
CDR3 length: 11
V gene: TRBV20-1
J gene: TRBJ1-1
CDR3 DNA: TGCAGTGCTGGGACGCCGACTGAAGCTTTCTTT
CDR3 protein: CSAGTPTEAFF

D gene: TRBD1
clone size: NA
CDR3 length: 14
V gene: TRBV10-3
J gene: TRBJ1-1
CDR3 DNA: TGTGCCATCAGGGCCACAGGGGGCTCCTCTGAAGCTTTCTTT
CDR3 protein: CAIRATGGSSEAFF

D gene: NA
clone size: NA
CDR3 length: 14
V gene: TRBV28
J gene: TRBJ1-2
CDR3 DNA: TGTGCCAGCACCGTGGGGGGGCGTCCGGATGGCTACACCTTC
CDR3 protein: CASTVGGRPDGYTF

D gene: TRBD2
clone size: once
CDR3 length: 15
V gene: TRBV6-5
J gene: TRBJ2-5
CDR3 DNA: TGTGCCAGCAGCCAAACTAGCGGGGGTCAAGAGACCCAGTACTTC
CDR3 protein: CASSQTSGGQETQYF

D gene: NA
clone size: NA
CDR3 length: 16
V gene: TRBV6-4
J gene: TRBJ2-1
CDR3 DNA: TGTGCCAGCAGTGACTCGTGGCAGGGGGGATTTGGTGAGCAGTTCTTC
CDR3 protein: CASSDSWQGGFGEQFF

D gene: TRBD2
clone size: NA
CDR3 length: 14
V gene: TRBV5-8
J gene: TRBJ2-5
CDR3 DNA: TGTGCCAGCAGGGGGGGACTAGCTTATGAGACCCAGTACTTC
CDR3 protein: CASRGGLAYETQYF

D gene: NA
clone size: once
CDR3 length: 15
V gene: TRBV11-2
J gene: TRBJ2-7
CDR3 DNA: TGTGCCAGCAGCTTAGGGCGGACGTCCTCCTACGAGCAGTACTTC
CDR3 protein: CASSLGRTSSYEQYF

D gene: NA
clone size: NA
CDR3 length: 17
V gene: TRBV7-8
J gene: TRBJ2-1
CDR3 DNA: TGTGCCAGCAGCCCTATAGGCCCAACAAGCTCCTACAATGAGCAGTTCTTC
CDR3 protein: CASSPIGPTSSYNEQFF

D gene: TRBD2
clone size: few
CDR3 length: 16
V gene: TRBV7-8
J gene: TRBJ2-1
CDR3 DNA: TGTGCCAGCAGCTTAGTGGCCGGACTAGGCGTCAATGAGCAGTTCTTC
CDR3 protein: CASSLVAGLGVNEQFF

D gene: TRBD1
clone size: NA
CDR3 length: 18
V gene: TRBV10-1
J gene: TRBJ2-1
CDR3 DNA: TGCGCCAGCAGTGATTTCTACTCCGGGACAGGGGTGAGTGGTGAGCAGTTCTTC
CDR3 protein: CASSDFYSGTGVSGEQFF

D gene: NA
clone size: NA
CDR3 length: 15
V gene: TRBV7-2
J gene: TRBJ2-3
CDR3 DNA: TGTGCCAGCAGCTTTCGCCGGGGGTCCACAGATACGCAGTATTTT
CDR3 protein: CASSFRRGSTDTQYF

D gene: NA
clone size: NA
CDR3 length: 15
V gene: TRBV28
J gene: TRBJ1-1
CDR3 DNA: TGTGCCAGCAGTTTATGGGACACCTTGAACACTGAAGCTTTCTTT
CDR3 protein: CASSLWDTLNTEAFF

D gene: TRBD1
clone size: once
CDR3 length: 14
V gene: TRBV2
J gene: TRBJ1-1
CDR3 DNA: TGTGCCAGCAGGGACAGGGAGGAGAGCACTGAAGCTTTCTTT
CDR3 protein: CASRDREESTEAFF

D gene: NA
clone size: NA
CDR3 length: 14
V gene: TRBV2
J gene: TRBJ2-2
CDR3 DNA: TGTGCCAGCAGTAATAGGGTCGGGACCGGGGAGCTGTTTTTT
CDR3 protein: CASSNRVGTGELFF

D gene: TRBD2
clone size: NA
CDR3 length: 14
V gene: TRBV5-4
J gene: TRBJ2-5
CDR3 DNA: TGTGCCAGCAGCCCCCGACTAGCGGAAGAGACCCAGTACTTC
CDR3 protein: CASSPRLAEETQYF

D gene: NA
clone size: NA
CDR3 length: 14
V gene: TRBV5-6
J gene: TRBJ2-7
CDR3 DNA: TGTGCCAGCAGCTTGGTTCCTAGCGACTACGAGCAGTACTTC
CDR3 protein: CASSLVPSDYEQYF

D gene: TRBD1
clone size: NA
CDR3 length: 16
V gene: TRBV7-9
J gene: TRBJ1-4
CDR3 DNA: TGTGCCAGCAGCTTAGGTACCGGGACAGTCGGTGAAAAACTGTTTTTT
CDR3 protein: CASSLGTGTVGEKLFF

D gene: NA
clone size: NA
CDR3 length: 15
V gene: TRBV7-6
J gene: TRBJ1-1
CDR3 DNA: TGTGCCAGCAGCTTAGCAACCTCTGGGGACACTGAAGCTTTCTTT
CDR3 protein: CASSLATSGDTEAFF

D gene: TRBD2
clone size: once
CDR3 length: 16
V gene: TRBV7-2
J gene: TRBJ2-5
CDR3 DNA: TGTGCCAGCAGCTCCCGACTAGCGGGAGTGATGGAGACCCAGTACTTC
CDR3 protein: CASSSRLAGVMETQYF

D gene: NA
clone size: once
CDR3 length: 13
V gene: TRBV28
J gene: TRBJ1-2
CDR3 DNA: TGTGCCAGCAGTCGCGGGGACCAACGTGGCTACACCTTC
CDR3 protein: CASSRGDQRGYTF

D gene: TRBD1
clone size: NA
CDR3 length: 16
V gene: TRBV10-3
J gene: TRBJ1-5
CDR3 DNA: TGTGCCATCAGTGGAAGTCTGGGACAGGGTCATCAGCCCCAGCATTTT
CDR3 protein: CAISGSLGQGHQPQHF

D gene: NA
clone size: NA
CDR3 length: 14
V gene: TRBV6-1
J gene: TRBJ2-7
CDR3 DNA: TGTGCCAGCAGTGAAGGACGGACCTCCTACGAGCAGTACTTC
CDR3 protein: CASSEGRTSYEQYF

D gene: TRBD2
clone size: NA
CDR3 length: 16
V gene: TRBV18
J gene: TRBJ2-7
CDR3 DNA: TGTGCCAGCTCACCCAACCACGGACTAGCGGGAGGCGAGCAGTACTTC
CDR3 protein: CASSPNHGLAGGEQYF

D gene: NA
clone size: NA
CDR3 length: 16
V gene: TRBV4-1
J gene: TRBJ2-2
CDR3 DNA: NA
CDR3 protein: CASSRRQGLGTGELFF

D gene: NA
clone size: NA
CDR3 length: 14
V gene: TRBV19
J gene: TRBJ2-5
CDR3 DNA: TGTGCCAGTAGCCAGACAGAGCTCCAAGAGACCCAGTACTTC
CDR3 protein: CASSQTELQETQYF